Sequencing of this T cell receptor beta chain was carried out in a study of a mutant IDH1 vaccine in newly diagnosed glioma. Data came from immunoSEQ multiplex PCR; TCRdb stores just in-frame clones and leaves some out. The sample includes nearly 50,000 clones, approximately 84% of them seen just once. A note on this clone: Its antigen is unidentified.

This CDR3 spans 11 amino acids. Germline lookup yields CDR1 MNHNY and CDR2 SVGAGI (reference sequence). V was pared by 7 bases and J by 12 bases, with 12 bases between. Time point: week 47, end of study. The investigators gave 300 ug of mutant IDH1 20-mer peptide in each vaccine dose, together with topical imiquimod. The receptor comes from a woman in her twenties or thirties with glioma. Some clones in this sample may be carry-over from other donors' samples. This rearrangement joins TRBV6-6 to TRBJ1-4; D gene unclear. This sample comprised PBMCs, obtained from a glioma patient whose treatment included an IDH1 peptide vaccine. In DNA, the CDR3 is TGTGCCAGCAACTCTAGATTAGAACTGTTTTTT. This gives the protein CASNSRLELFF.